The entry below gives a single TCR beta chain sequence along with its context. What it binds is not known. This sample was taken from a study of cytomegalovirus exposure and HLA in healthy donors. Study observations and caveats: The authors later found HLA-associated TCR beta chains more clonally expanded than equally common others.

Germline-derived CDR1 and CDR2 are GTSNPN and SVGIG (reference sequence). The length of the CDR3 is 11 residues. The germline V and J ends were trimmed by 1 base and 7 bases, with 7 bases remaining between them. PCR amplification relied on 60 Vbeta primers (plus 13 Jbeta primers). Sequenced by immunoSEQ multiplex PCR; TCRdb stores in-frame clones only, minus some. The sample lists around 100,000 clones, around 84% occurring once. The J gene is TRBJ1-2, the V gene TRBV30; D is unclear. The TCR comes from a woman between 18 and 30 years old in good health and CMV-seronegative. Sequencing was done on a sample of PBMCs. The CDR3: CAWSAGGGYTF. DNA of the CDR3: TGTGCCTGGAGTGCTGGAGGTGGCTACACCTTC.